Presented here are 22 T cell receptor beta chains from one specimen sequenced in a study of blood T cell repertoires in COVID-19. Profiling relied on immunoSEQ multiplex PCR, and the TCRdb table lists in-frame clones only, not all of them. Among 52,000 or so clones listed, approximately 90% were seen once. Sequencing used peripheral blood. The receptor set was obtained from an elderly man with acute or convalescent COVID-19.

The chain employs TRBV11-2 and TRBJ1-4; a possible D gene is TRBD1 (5 bases). This CDR3 spans 15 amino acids. Trimming took 4 bases from V and 4 from J, leaving 13 bases between them. Germline loops: CDR1 SGHAT, CDR2 FQNNGV. For the CDR3, the DNA is TGTGCCAGCAGCTCCTCGGGACTTCTTAATGAAAAACTGTTTTTT. This sequence encodes CASSSSGLLNEKLFF.

This chain links TRBV5-1 with TRBJ2-2; 7 positions match TRBD2. After removal of 2 bases from V and 3 bases from J, the junction contained 4 bases not matched to a gene. Germline CDR1 SGHRS, CDR2 YFSETQ. The CDR3 spans 15 residues. CDR3 bases: TGCGCCAGCAGCTTAGATCGGGGGGACACCGGGGAGCTGTTTTTT. As protein: CASSLDRGDTGELFF.

The chain recombines TRBV30 with TRBJ2-3; TRBD2 matches 16 bases. The germline CDR1 and CDR2 sequences are GTSNPN and SVGIG (reference sequence). This CDR3 spans 19 amino acids. V gave up 3 bases and J gave up 0 bases; unmatched junction bases: 9. CDR3 sequence (DNA): TGTGCCTGGAGCCTGGGACTAGCGGGGGGGCCTGATAGCACAGATACGCAGTATTTT. Its protein product is CAWSLGLAGGPDSTDTQYF.

In this sample, this clone turned up once. The genes are TRBV5-4 and TRBJ2-2, with D possibly being TRBD2 (7 bases). Looked up from germline, CDR1 is SGHNT and CDR2 is YYREEE (reference sequence). V lost 4 bases and J 4 bases, leaving 14 bases between the germline ends. The CDR3 runs to 15 residues. CDR3 DNA: TGTGCCAGCAGCACCCGAGGGGGGGGCACCGGGGAGCTGTTTTTT. This codes for CASSTRGGGTGELFF.

The gene calls are TRBV5-5 and TRBJ2-2, with 7 nucleotides matching TRBD1. The V and J ends lost 7 bases and 6 bases, in that order; junction bases with no gene match: 12. This CDR3 is built from 15 residues. Germline V gives CDR1 SGHKS, CDR2 YYEKEE (reference sequence). CDR3 sequence: CASGPVDRASGELFF. CDR3 sequence (DNA): TGTGCCAGCGGGCCGGTAGACAGGGCTTCCGGGGAGCTGTTTTTT.

The rearrangement joins TRBV5-1 to TRBJ2-7; D might be TRBD1 (8 bases). Germline V gives CDR1 SGHRS, CDR2 YFSETQ. The CDR3 covers 16 residues. V lost 2 bases and J 7 bases, leaving 22 bases between the germline ends. CDR3 loop: CASSLATGGDRTEQYF. CDR3 sequence (DNA): TGCGCCAGCAGCTTAGCCACAGGGGGGGACCGGACAGAGCAGTACTTC.

This chain joins TRBV3-1 (or the pseudogene TRBV3-2) and TRBJ2-1, with 12 bases that match TRBD2. V lost 0 bases and J lost 7; bases outside the gene matches: 10. CDR1 and CDR2 from the germline V gene are LGHDT and YNNKEL (reference sequence). The CDR3 is 18 residues long. The CDR3 sequence is CASSQDLVSSGGDNEQFF. The CDR3 DNA sequence: TGTGCCAGCAGCCAAGATCTGGTTTCTAGCGGGGGGGATAATGAGCAGTTCTTC.

The chain carries TRBV9 and TRBJ1-3; 11 nucleotides align to TRBD1. CDR3 length: 18 residues. CDR1 SGDLS and CDR2 YYNGEE come from the germline V gene. With 4 bases clipped from V and 0 bases from J, the junction kept 9 bases outside the gene matches. The CDR3 DNA sequence: TGTGCCAGCAGCAGGGACAGGGGGTCCATCGGCTCTGGAAACACCATATATTTT. Translated: CASSRDRGSIGSGNTIYF.

V is TRBV19 and J is TRBJ2-6, with a weak D call TRBD1 (6 bases). This CDR3 has 16 amino acids. Germline V CDR1 and CDR2: LNHDA, SQIVND (reference sequence). The V end was cut by 4 bases, the J end by 0 bases, with 10 bases between. CDR3 region: CASSTGQNSGANVLTF. CDR3 in DNA: TGTGCCAGTAGTACCGGACAGAACTCTGGGGCCAACGTCCTGACTTTC.

This clone was found once. V and J are TRBV19 and TRBJ1-2; 8 nucleotides line up with TRBD1. CDR3 size: 16 residues. The junction had 9 bases not matched to a gene; V was cut back by 6 bases and J by 0 bases. Germline loops: CDR1 LNHDA, CDR2 SQIVND (reference sequence). DNA of the CDR3: TGTGCCAGTAGATCCGACAGGGGATTAGCTAACTATGGCTACACCTTC. Its protein product is CASRSDRGLANYGYTF.

The chain joins TRBV11-2 to TRBJ2-7; D gene unclear. Germline lookup yields CDR1 SGHAT and CDR2 FQNNGV. V dropped 4 bases and J dropped 2 bases, with 12 bases sitting between them. The CDR3 spans 14 residues. The CDR3: CASSSLRRTYEQYF. CDR3 bases: TGTGCCAGCAGCTCCCTTAGGCGGACCTACGAGCAGTACTTC.

The V and J genes are TRBV7-8 and TRBJ2-2, with 9 bases aligning to TRBD2. Germline CDR1 and CDR2: SGHVS and FQNEAQ. The CDR3 is 16 amino acids. The ends lost 0 bases at V and 7 bases at J; junction bases unmatched: 6. The CDR3 region has the DNA TGTGCCAGCAGCTTAGCTGGCGGGGGGGCAATCGGGGAGCTGTTTTTT. It is translated as CASSLAGGGAIGELFF.

This clone was detected a few times. The chain has TRBV25-1 and TRBJ1-5, with D possibly being TRBD1 (6 bases). V was shortened by 11 bases and J by 4 bases, with 12 bases between the two germline ends. CDR1 is MGHDK and CDR2 is SYGVNS in the germline V gene. The CDR3 length is 12 residues. CDR3 in DNA: TGTGCCGGCCAGACAGGAAATCAGCCCCAGCATTTT. As protein: CAGQTGNQPQHF. Complete variable domain (other parts from reference TRBV25-1 and TRBJ1-5): EADIYQTPRYLVIGTGKKITLECSQTMGHDKMYWYQQDPGMELHLIHYSYGVNSTEKGDLSSESTVSRIRTEHFPLTLESARPSHTSQYLCAGQTGNQPQHFGDGTRLSIL.

The chain carries TRBV5-1 and TRBJ2-1, with TRBD2 identical over 9 bases. This CDR3 has 20 amino acids. Germline CDR1 reads SGHRS; CDR2 reads YFSETQ. J was trimmed by 0 bases and V by 1 base; bases with no gene match: 14. This CDR3 is CASSLRAHNLAGSSYNEQFF. The CDR3 coding sequence is TGCGCCAGCAGCTTGCGCGCCCATAATCTAGCGGGGAGCTCCTACAATGAGCAGTTCTTC.

This sequence joins TRBV14 and TRBJ2-1; unclear D gene. V was shortened by 5 bases and J by 7 bases, with 9 bases between the two germline ends. Germline CDR1 SGHDN, CDR2 FVKESK. This CDR3 has 12 residues. The CDR3 is CASSFFRNEQFF. The CDR3 DNA follows: TGTGCCAGCAGCTTCTTCAGAAATGAGCAGTTCTTC.

This rearrangement joins TRBV4-1 to TRBJ2-7, with 10 bases matching TRBD1. CDR3 size: 16 residues. V was clipped by 4 bases and J by 2 bases; unmatched bases: 8. Per the germline V gene, CDR1 is MGHRA and CDR2 is YSYEKL. As DNA, the CDR3 is TGCGCCAGCAGCCCCCTTCCCGGGACAGGGGCCTACGAGCAGTACTTC. Its translation: CASSPLPGTGAYEQYF.

The chain recombines TRBV6-5 with TRBJ1-2, with D perhaps TRBD1 (5 bases). This CDR3 region has 16 residues. Per the germline V gene, CDR1 is MNHEY and CDR2 is SVGAGI. V was trimmed by 2 bases and J by 1 base, leaving 14 bases between them. Written as DNA, the CDR3 is TGTGCCAGCAGTTACAAAAGGGGTGCTATTAACTATGGCTACACCTTC. Amino acid sequence: CASSYKRGAINYGYTF.

This chain joins TRBV24-1 and TRBJ2-3; TRBD1 matches 9 bases. J was trimmed by 1 base and V by 3 bases; bases with no gene match: 7. The CDR3 length is 17 residues. Germline CDR1 KGHDR, CDR2 SFDVKD. CDR3 protein: CATSDGGRQGGTDTQYF. The CDR3 DNA reads TGTGCCACCAGTGATGGGGGCCGACAGGGGGGCACAGATACGCAGTATTTT.

The chain carries TRBV5-1 and TRBJ2-1, with TRBD1 identical over 7 bases. Per germline, CDR1 SGHRS and CDR2 YFSETQ. CDR3 length: 16 amino acids. V lost 4 bases to trimming and J lost 3 bases; unmatched junction nucleotides: 10. CDR3 protein: CASSVTGDRDYNEQFF. The CDR3 bases are TGCGCCAGCAGCGTAACCGGAGACAGGGACTACAATGAGCAGTTCTTC. Supplemented by reference TRBV5-1 and TRBJ2-1, the full variable domain reads KAGVTQTPRYLIKTRGQQVTLSCSPISGHRSVSWYQQTPGQGLQFLFEYFSETQRNKGNFPGRFSGRQFSNSRSEMNVSTLELGDSALYLCASSVTGDRDYNEQFFGPGTRLTVL.

This clone appeared a few times. The gene calls are TRBV2 and TRBJ2-7; D gene unclear. The CDR3 contains 13 residues. Germline CDR1 and CDR2: SNHLY and FYNNEI. V lost 4 bases to trimming and J lost 1 base, with 8 bases between them. The CDR3 nucleotides read TGTGCCAGCAGTGTGCGGATTTCCTACGAGCAGTACTTC. Its protein product is CASSVRISYEQYF.

The chain carries TRBV3-1 (or the pseudogene TRBV3-2) and TRBJ1-2, with D unresolved. CDR3 length: 12 amino acids. V was cut by 4 bases and J by 7 bases, with 10 bases left in between. The germline V gene has CDR1 LGHDT and CDR2 YNNKEL (reference sequence). The CDR3 DNA reads as TGTGCCAGCAGCCCGACTAGCGGTGGCTACACCTTC. It specifies CASSPTSGGYTF.

CDR3 sequence reads: CASRPTYSGQGFYGYTF. Here the CDR3 DNA reads TGTGCCAGCAGACCAACTTATTCAGGACAGGGCTTCTATGGCTACACCTTC. This sequence joins TRBV3-1 (or the pseudogene TRBV3-2) and TRBJ1-2; 8 bases map to TRBD1. With 6 bases clipped from V and 4 bases from J, the junction kept 16 bases outside the gene matches. The germline gives CDR1 LGHDT, CDR2 YNNKEL (reference sequence). The CDR3 totals 17 residues.